These 19 T cell receptor beta chains were all obtained from the same sample, sequenced in a study of a mutant IDH1 vaccine in newly diagnosed glioma. TCRdb's table, derived via immunoSEQ multiplex PCR, lists solely in-frame clones and lacks some. The sample contains about 25,000 clones, 65% to 85% of which appear only once. Time point indicated: week 11, during vaccination. Each dose delivered 300 ug of mutant IDH1 20-mer peptide subcutaneously with imiquimod. The antigens of these receptors remain unknown. Here the sequenced sample was PBMCs, taken from a glioma patient whose treatment included an IDH1 peptide vaccine. Every receptor here comes from a woman aged 18 to 35 with glioma.

This clone was seen just once. The chain recombines TRBV5-1 with TRBJ2-7, with D possibly matching TRBD1 (5 bases). Germline loops: CDR1 SGHRS, CDR2 YFSETQ. V lost 2 bases and J lost 6, with 9 bases in between. The CDR3 consists of 12 residues. CDR3 nucleotides: TGCGCCAGCAGCTTTGACAGAGGCGAGCAGTACTTC. Translation: CASSFDRGEQYF.

This chain uses TRBV20-1 with TRBJ2-3, with no clear D. This CDR3 spans 11 amino acids. V dropped 7 bases and J dropped 7 bases, with 12 bases sitting between them. Germline V gene data show CDR1 as DFQATT and CDR2 as SNEGSKA (reference sequence). The CDR3: CSGPLTNTQYF. The CDR3 coding sequence is TGCAGTGGCCCCCTCACCAATACGCAGTATTTT.

The rearrangement links TRBV13 to TRBJ2-7; the D gene is possibly TRBD2 (7 bases). Looked up from germline, CDR1 is PRHDT and CDR2 is FYEKMQ (reference sequence). The CDR3 covers 12 residues. The V end lost 6 bases, the J end lost 6 bases, and 12 bases lay between the germline ends. CDR3 DNA sequence: TGTGCCAGCAGGGGGGGGCGAAGCGAGCAGTACTTC. Its protein product is CASRGGRSEQYF.

This clone was seen more than once but under ten times. The gene calls are TRBV7-2 and TRBJ1-5; D ambiguous. This CDR3 contains 13 residues. Deletions cut 3 bases from V and 7 bases from J, with 10 bases between. CDR1 is SGHTA, CDR2 FQGNSA, per germline. CDR3 nucleotide sequence: TGTGCCAGCAGCTTTGGTTTGCACCAGCCCCAGCATTTT. Amino acid sequence: CASSFGLHQPQHF.

The V and J genes are TRBV29-1 and TRBJ2-1; TRBD2 matches at 8 bases. J lost 9 bases, V lost 4 bases, and 8 bases had no gene match. This CDR3 region has 13 residues. Per germline, CDR1 SQVTM and CDR2 ANQGSEA. The CDR3 reads CSVGTGGLSEQFF. In DNA, the CDR3 is TGCAGCGTTGGGACGGGAGGGCTCTCTGAGCAGTTCTTC.

This rearrangement joins TRBV29-1 to TRBJ1-1; TRBD1 might be the D (6 bases). The V gene lost 7 bases and the J gene lost 6 bases, with 18 bases spanning the gap. Germline V gene data show CDR1 as SQVTM and CDR2 as ANQGSEA. The CDR3 extends over 13 amino acids. The CDR3 DNA reads TGCAGCGCCCAGGCAGGGGAGGGGGCTGAAGCTTTCTTT. This sequence encodes CSAQAGEGAEAFF.

The V gene is TRBV11-2, the J gene TRBJ1-6, with TRBD1 matching 7 bases. Germline CDR1 reads SGHAT; CDR2 reads FQNNGV. J lost 7 bases, V lost 0 bases, and 6 bases had no gene match. There are 16 residues in the CDR3. CDR3 sequence: CASSLDIDRVNSPLHF. The CDR3 DNA reads as TGTGCCAGCAGCTTAGATATTGACAGGGTGAATTCACCCCTCCACTTT.

The chain has TRBV5-4 and TRBJ2-3; D is uncertain. Looked up from germline, CDR1 is SGHNT and CDR2 is YYREEE (reference sequence). Trimming removed 2 bases from V and 6 bases from J, with 10 bases in between. There are 13 residues in the CDR3. CDR3 sequence reads: CASSFADRDTQYF. CDR3 DNA sequence: TGTGCCAGCAGCTTCGCTGACCGGGATACGCAGTATTTT.

This chain connects TRBV2 to TRBJ1-1, with D unclear. Germline V CDR1 and CDR2: SNHLY, FYNNEI. This CDR3 has 13 amino acids. V lost 7 bases and J 0 bases, leaving 9 bases between the germline ends. Here the CDR3 DNA reads TGTGCCAGCAACGTCGGGATGAACACTGAAGCTTTCTTT. Amino acid sequence: CASNVGMNTEAFF.

Written as DNA, the CDR3 is TGTGCCAGTAGTAGGGGGGCGGGAGGATATGGGGCTGAAGCTTTCTTT. Its translation: CASSRGAGGYGAEAFF. The gene calls are TRBV19 and TRBJ1-1, with D perhaps TRBD1 (6 bases). V was clipped by 4 bases and J by 6 bases, with 21 bases between them. CDR1 is LNHDA, CDR2 SQIVND, per germline (reference sequence). CDR3 length equals 16 residues.

The CDR3 DNA sequence: TGTGCCTGGGTCGCGAGCGGGGCTACAAATGAGCAGTTCTTC. Translation: CAWVASGATNEQFF. The chain combines TRBV30 with TRBJ2-1; the match to TRBD2 covers 7 bases. Germline V gives CDR1 GTSNPN, CDR2 SVGIG (reference sequence). There are 14 residues in the CDR3. Trimming at V came to 5 bases and at J to 7 bases, leaving 11 bases not matched to a gene. The entire variable domain, with the rest obtained from reference TRBV30 and TRBJ2-1, is as follows: SQTIHQWPATLVQPVGSPLSLECTVEGTSNPNLYWYRQAAGRGLQLLFYSVGIGQISSEVPQNLSASRPQDRQFILSSKKLLLSDSGFYLCAWVASGATNEQFFGPGTRLTVL.

This clone has only one observation. The chain uses TRBV27 and TRBJ1-6; a possible D gene is TRBD1 (6 bases). This CDR3 is 13 amino acids long. In germline, CDR1 is MNHEY, CDR2 SMNVEV (reference sequence). V lost 9 bases, J lost 10 bases, and 16 bases lay in between. The CDR3 reads CASSEQGGSPLHF. CDR3 sequence (DNA): TGTGCCAGTAGCGAACAGGGTGGATCACCCCTCCACTTT.

This chain uses TRBV15 with TRBJ2-1; no clear D. From germline, CDR1 is LNHNV and CDR2 YYDKDF (reference sequence). CDR3 length equals 13 residues. Trimming pared 3 bases from V and 7 bases from J, leaving 10 bases between. This CDR3 is CATSRVVGNEQFF. The CDR3 DNA reads TGTGCCACCAGCAGGGTAGTCGGGAATGAGCAGTTCTTC.

The chain has TRBV2 and TRBJ2-7; TRBD1 or TRBD2 may be the D gene (5 bases each). V was cut by 7 bases and J by 7 bases, with 20 bases left in between. This CDR3 has 14 residues. CDR1 is SNHLY and CDR2 is FYNNEI in the germline V gene. CDR3 sequence: CASNLMGPQEEQYF. The CDR3, as DNA: TGTGCCAGCAACCTAATGGGACCCCAAGAGGAGCAGTACTTC.

Comments on this clone: One end of the junction does not line up with germline, which may come from a read error. The chain uses TRBV7-2 and TRBJ2-1, with TRBD1 matching over 12 bases. Germline V gives CDR1 SGHTA, CDR2 FQGNSA. CDR3 length equals 13 residues. This CDR3 is CASSLQGTGGRVF. The CDR3 nucleotides read TGTGCCAGCAGCTTACAAGGGACAGGGGGCAGGGTCTTC.

V and J are TRBV19 and TRBJ2-7; possibly TRBD2 for D (6 bases). Germline V gene data show CDR1 as LNHDA and CDR2 as SQIVND (reference sequence). V was pared by 2 bases and J by 0 bases, with 8 bases between. The length of the CDR3 is 14 residues. This chain's CDR3 is CASSIREASYEQYF. Here the CDR3 DNA reads TGTGCCAGTAGTATAAGGGAGGCCTCCTACGAGCAGTACTTC.

This clone was observed a handful of times. The chain combines TRBV7-2 with TRBJ2-5; TRBD2 is a possible D gene (5 bases). CDR3 size: 14 residues. The V end was cut by 1 base, the J end by 5 bases, with 11 bases between. Germline values: CDR1 SGHTA, CDR2 FQGNSA. This CDR3 reads CASSLGLSGETQYF. The CDR3 bases are TGTGCCAGCAGCTTAGGATTAAGCGGCGAGACCCAGTACTTC.

The genes are TRBV5-1 and TRBJ2-7; TRBD1 or TRBD2 may be the D gene (5 bases each). Germline V CDR1 and CDR2: SGHRS, YFSETQ. This CDR3 contains 16 residues. Trimming left V 4 bases short and J 4 bases short, with 21 bases between. The chain's CDR3 is CASSLAGKGSLYEQYF. The CDR3 nucleotides are TGCGCCAGCAGCCTAGCTGGAAAGGGGTCCCTATACGAGCAGTACTTC. Combining the CDR3 with reference TRBV5-1 and TRBJ2-7 gives the whole variable domain KAGVTQTPRYLIKTRGQQVTLSCSPISGHRSVSWYQQTPGQGLQFLFEYFSETQRNKGNFPGRFSGRQFSNSRSEMNVSTLELGDSALYLCASSLAGKGSLYEQYFGPGTRLTVT.

The CDR3 DNA sequence: TGTGCCAGCAGTCGACAGGGCCCGAACACTGAAGCTTTCTTT. As protein: CASSRQGPNTEAFF. This rearrangement joins TRBV2 to TRBJ1-1; the match to TRBD1 covers 7 bases. The germline CDR1 and CDR2 sequences are SNHLY and FYNNEI. This CDR3 region has 14 residues. With 5 bases clipped from V and 1 base from J, the junction kept 4 bases outside the gene matches.